This T cell receptor beta chain was observed in a study of cytotoxic CD8 clonotypes in ibrutinib-treated CLL. Study results and limitations: There were few public clonotypes, and on treatment they contracted or stayed stable. Sustained-remission and progressing patients diverged in sampling times. Clonality was higher at ibrutinib response and returned toward baseline at progression.

Turning to this clone: Its specificity is not known.

This CDR3 contains 14 residues. Produced via immunoSEQ multiplex PCR; TCRdb's table is partial and in-frame only. Of approximately 42,000 clones in the sample, 55% to 75% are singletons; the top ten hold approximately 13%. V usage is TRBV12-2 and J usage is TRBJ2-1; TRBD2, the table's D call, was not compared with the DNA. TRBV12-2 is designated a pseudogene. The sequence was obtained from a human donor with chronic lymphocytic leukemia. This specimen consisted of PBMCs, obtained after 12 months of ibrutinib treatment. The CDR3 DNA follows: TGTGCAAGTCGCCCGCCGACTTCACCCGGCGAGCAGTTCTTC. It encodes CASRPPTSPGEQFF.